This T cell receptor (beta chain) was documented in a study of shared clonotypes between healthy human individuals. Produced via immunoSEQ multiplex PCR; TCRdb's table is partial and in-frame only. The sample consists of around 2.1 million clones, just over 90% of them appearing once. This clone was recorded a few times. Naive CD8 cells lacked CD45RO and underwent positive selection for CCR7, leaving out terminally differentiated effector memory CD45RA+ cells. Sequenced sample: naive CD8+ T cells from PBMCs. This clonotype was sampled from a young man in good health. Some clones in this sample may be carry-over from other donors' samples.

This CDR3 is CASGGVNQPQHF. In DNA form, the CDR3 reads TGTGCCAGCGGGGGGGTAAATCAGCCCCAGCATTTT. V is TRBV2 and J is TRBJ1-5; D perhaps matches TRBD1 (5 bases). The germline V gene has CDR1 SNHLY and CDR2 FYNNEI. The CDR3 is 12 residues long. With 8 bases removed from V and 4 bases from J, the gap between germline ends came to 9 bases. Complete variable domain (other parts from reference TRBV2 and TRBJ1-5): EPEVTQTPSHQVTQMGQEVILRCVPISNHLYFYWYRQILGQKVEFLVSFYNNEISEKSEIFDDQFSVERPDGSNFTLKIRSTKLEDSAMYFCASGGVNQPQHFGDGTRLSIL.